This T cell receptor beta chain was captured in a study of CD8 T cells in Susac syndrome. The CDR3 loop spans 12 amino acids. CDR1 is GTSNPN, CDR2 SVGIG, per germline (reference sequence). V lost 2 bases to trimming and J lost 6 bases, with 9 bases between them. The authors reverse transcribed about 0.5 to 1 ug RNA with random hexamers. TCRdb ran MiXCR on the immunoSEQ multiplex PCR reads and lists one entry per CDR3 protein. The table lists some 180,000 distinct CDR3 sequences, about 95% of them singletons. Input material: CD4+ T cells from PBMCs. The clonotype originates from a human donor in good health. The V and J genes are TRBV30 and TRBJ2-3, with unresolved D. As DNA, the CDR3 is TGTGCCTGGAGTCTCTCTGAGGATACGCAGTATTTT. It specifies CAWSLSEDTQYF.